Reported below is one T cell receptor beta chain. The CDR3 extends over 14 amino acids. The V gene's germline CDR1 is DFQATT and CDR2 SNEGSKA (reference sequence). V gave up 3 bases and J gave up 0 bases, with 6 bases separating them. Study processing details: By means of reference gene primer amplification, nucleated cell counts were estimated. Using immunoSEQ multiplex PCR, the repertoire was profiled, and TCRdb retains in-frame clones only, with some absent. The V and J calls and clone size are taken from that table; D and trimming were inferred from the DNA. The repertoire holds roughly 99,000 clones, with 88% as singletons. The sample comes from a study of blood T cell repertoires in COVID-19.

The TCR comes from a man aged 50 to 59 with active or convalescent COVID-19. Sequenced: peripheral blood. The chain carries TRBV20-1 and TRBJ2-6; no clear D. DNA of the CDR3: TGCAGTGCTAGTGTTCACTCTGGGGCCAACGTCCTGACTTTC. Translated, it gives CSASVHSGANVLTF.